Shown below are 21 T cell receptor beta chains from a single sample sequenced in a study of T cell repertoires in cytomegalovirus infection. TCRdb reprocessed the reads with MiXCR, giving one entry per CDR3 protein. The data hold around 490,000 distinct CDR3 sequences, with less than 30% observed a single time. Specimen: PBMCs. These TCRs come from a human donor in good health (CMV status not recorded). Some clones in this sample may be carry-over from other donors' samples.

The chain couples TRBV7-3 to TRBJ2-1; TRBD1 matches at 8 bases. The CDR3 is made up of 16 amino acids. The germline V gene encodes CDR1 SGHTA and CDR2 FQGTGA. The junction had 6 bases not matched to a gene; V was cut back by 5 bases and J by 0 bases. The CDR3 is CASSLTGGSSYNEQFF. DNA of the CDR3: TGTGCCAGCAGCCTTACAGGGGGAAGCTCCTACAATGAGCAGTTCTTC.

The chain recombines TRBV7-9 with TRBJ1-2; TRBD1 matches at 7 bases. Germline trimming cut 1 base from V and 4 bases from J; bases unmatched to any gene: 9. Germline V CDR1 and CDR2: SEHNR, FQNEAQ (reference sequence). This CDR3 contains 16 residues. This CDR3 reads CASSLVTGTAGYGYTF. In DNA form, the CDR3 reads TGTGCCAGCAGCTTAGTCACCGGGACAGCTGGCTATGGCTACACCTTC. The variable domain in full, with the rest retrieved from reference TRBV7-9 and TRBJ1-2, is DTGVSQNPRHKITKRGQNVTFRCDPISEHNRLYWYRQTLGQGPEFLTYFQNEAQLEKSRLLSDRFSAERPKGSFSTLEIQRTEQGDSAMYLCASSLVTGTAGYGYTFGSGTRLTVV.

V and J are TRBV29-1 and TRBJ1-2; D is perhaps TRBD1 (6 bases). V lost 7 bases to trimming and J lost 3 bases, with 12 bases between them. Germline V gene sequence: CDR1 SQVTM, CDR2 ANQGSEA. The CDR3 totals 12 residues. CDR3 loop: CSATGHHYGYTF. CDR3 coding DNA: TGCAGCGCCACGGGACACCACTATGGCTACACCTTC. The full variable domain, with the rest looked up from reference TRBV29-1 and TRBJ1-2, is SAVISQKPSRDICQRGTSLTIQCQVDSQVTMMFWYRQQPGQSLTLIATANQGSEATYESGFVIDKFPISRPNLTFSTLTVSNMSPEDSSIYLCSATGHHYGYTFGSGTRLTVV.

This clonotype was seen only a few times. J is TRBJ1-1 and V is TRBV11-3, with D perhaps matching TRBD1 (5 bases). Germline V CDR1 and CDR2: SGHNT, YENEEA. Trimming removed 5 bases from V and 10 bases from J, with 14 bases in between. This CDR3 region has 12 residues. The CDR3 protein is CASSLTVSLAFF. DNA for the CDR3: TGTGCCAGCAGCCTGACAGTCAGCCTAGCTTTCTTT. The complete variable domain, with remaining parts taken from reference TRBV11-3 and TRBJ1-1, reads EAGVVQSPRYKIIEKKQPVAFWCNPISGHNTLYWYLQNLGQGPELLIRYENEEAVDDSQLPKDRFSAERLKGVDSTLKIQPAELGDSAVYLCASSLTVSLAFFGQGTRLTVV.

This clonotype was seen repeatedly, ten times or more. This rearrangement joins TRBV7-2 to TRBJ2-1; maybe TRBD2 (5 bases). CDR1 and CDR2 from the germline V gene are SGHTA and FQGNSA. The V and J ends lost 0 bases and 4 bases respectively, with 7 bases between them. The CDR3 length is 14 residues. DNA of the CDR3: TGTGCCAGCAGCTTAGCCGGGGAGTACAATGAGCAGTTCTTC. It specifies CASSLAGEYNEQFF. The full variable domain, with the rest looked up from reference TRBV7-2 and TRBJ2-1, is GAGVSQSPSNKVTEKGKDVELRCDPISGHTALYWYRQSLGQGLEFLIYFQGNSAPDKSGLPSDRFSAERTGGSVSTLTIQRTQQEDSAVYLCASSLAGEYNEQFFGPGTRLTVL.

The chain employs TRBV25-1 and TRBJ2-7; D gene ambiguous. The CDR3 sequence is 12 residues long. Between the trimmed V and J ends, which lost 4 bases and 1 base, there was a span of 5 bases. CDR1 and CDR2 from the germline V gene are MGHDK and SYGVNS. CDR3 nucleotides: TGTGCCAGCAGTGCGATTTCCTACGAGCAGTACTTC. As protein: CASSAISYEQYF.

In this sample, this clonotype turned up many times. V and J are TRBV7-8 and TRBJ1-4; tentatively, D is TRBD1 (6 bases). This CDR3 has 15 residues. CDR1 is SGHVS and CDR2 is FQNEAQ in the germline V gene. V was pared by 2 bases and J by 8 bases, with 15 bases between. CDR3 sequence (DNA): TGTGCCAGCAGCTTAACGGAGGGGGACAACGAAAAACTGTTTTTT. This encodes CASSLTEGDNEKLFF. Looking up the rest from reference TRBV7-8 and TRBJ1-4 gives the full variable domain: GAGVSQSPRYKVAKRGQDVALRCDPISGHVSLFWYQQALGQGPEFLTYFQNEAQLDKSGLPSDRFFAERPEGSVSTLKIQRTQQEDSAVYLCASSLTEGDNEKLFFGSGTQLSVL.

This clonotype showed up many times. This chain connects TRBV7-2 to TRBJ2-7; 9 positions agree with TRBD2. Germline-derived CDR1 and CDR2 are SGHTA and FQGNSA. The CDR3 covers 15 residues. Germline trimming cut 0 bases from V and 3 bases from J; bases unmatched to any gene: 3. The CDR3 DNA sequence: TGTGCCAGCAGCTTAGCTGGTAGCGGGAGCTACGAGCAGTACTTC. Amino acids: CASSLAGSGSYEQYF.

This clonotype has ten or more counts. The chain joins TRBV7-2 to TRBJ1-5, with 7 bases identical to TRBD1. This CDR3 comprises 15 residues. The germline V gene encodes CDR1 SGHTA and CDR2 FQGNSA. V dropped 3 bases and J dropped 4; count of bases not matched to a gene: 6. The CDR3 protein is CASSFAGTENQPQHF. Here the CDR3 DNA reads TGTGCCAGCAGCTTCGCCGGGACAGAGAATCAGCCCCAGCATTTT.

V and J are TRBV12-3 or TRBV12-4 and TRBJ2-1; D call uncertain. The CDR3 consists of 12 residues. Trimming removed 1 base from V and 12 bases from J, with 10 bases in between. The CDR3 nucleotides are TGTGCCAGCAGTTTAGGACTGGATAGGCAGTTCTTC. The encoded protein is CASSLGLDRQFF.

This chain links TRBV7-6 with TRBJ2-2; D tentatively reads TRBD1 or TRBD2 (6 bases each). The CDR3 runs to 16 residues. Trimming pared 1 base from V and 5 bases from J, leaving 14 bases between. The germline CDR1 and CDR2 sequences are SGHVS and FNYEAQ. CDR3 amino acids: CASSLVGGGRTGELFF. CDR3 nucleotide sequence: TGTGCCAGCAGCTTAGTTGGAGGGGGTAGGACCGGGGAGCTGTTTTTT. Supplemented by reference TRBV7-6 and TRBJ2-2, the full variable domain reads GAGVSQSPRYKVTKRGQDVALRCDPISGHVSLYWYRQALGQGPEFLTYFNYEAQQDKSGLPNDRFSAERPEGSISTLTIQRTEQRDSAMYRCASSLVGGGRTGELFFGEGSRLTVL.

This clonotype was counted between two and nine times. The gene calls are TRBV11-2 and TRBJ1-1, with D hard to call. The CDR3 spans 15 residues. Deletions cut 1 base from V and 1 base from J, with 10 bases between. Germline V gene data show CDR1 as SGHAT and CDR2 as FQNNGV. The CDR3 sequence: CASSLAFKGNTEAFF. The CDR3 nucleotides are TGTGCCAGCAGCTTAGCTTTTAAGGGGAACACTGAAGCTTTCTTT.

The table lists this clonotype with a few counts. The genes are TRBV4-3 and TRBJ2-7; TRBD1 might be the D (5 bases). Germline loops: CDR1 LGHNA, CDR2 YSLEER. The CDR3 totals 15 residues. V was pared by 0 bases and J by 5 bases, with 14 bases between. DNA for the CDR3: TGCGCCAGCAGCCAAGAGGGGCTAGGTAGCCACGAGCAGTACTTC. Translating it yields CASSQEGLGSHEQYF.

J is TRBJ1-1 and V is TRBV6-4; 9 nucleotides match TRBD1. CDR1 is MRHNA, CDR2 SNTAGT, per germline. This CDR3 is built from 14 residues. J lost 4 bases, V lost 6 bases, and 6 bases had no gene match. Here the CDR3 reads CASSAGTGTTEAFF. The CDR3 nucleotides read TGTGCCAGCAGCGCCGGGACAGGGACCACTGAAGCTTTCTTT.

This clonotype showed up many times. The J gene is TRBJ2-3, the V gene TRBV27; perhaps TRBD2 as D (6 bases). The V gene's germline CDR1 is MNHEY and CDR2 SMNVEV (reference sequence). The CDR3 sequence is 12 residues long. V lost 7 bases and J lost 5, with 10 bases in between. The CDR3 DNA reads as TGTGCCAGCATAGGAGCGGGAGATACGCAGTATTTT. Residues: CASIGAGDTQYF.

The chain combines TRBV2 with TRBJ1-1; D unresolved. The CDR3 spans 14 residues. Trimming took off 4 bases at V and 1 base at J, with 10 bases between the two ends. CDR1 is SNHLY, CDR2 FYNNEI, per germline. The CDR3 DNA follows: TGTGCCAGCAGTGGTCGGAAGAGGAACACTGAAGCTTTCTTT. It is translated as CASSGRKRNTEAFF.

V gene TRBV12-3 or TRBV12-4 combines with J gene TRBJ2-7; no definite D call. V dropped 5 bases and J dropped 7 bases, with 15 bases sitting between them. The CDR3 is 13 residues long. The CDR3 here is CASSDGGMREQYF. CDR3 sequence (DNA): TGTGCCAGCAGTGACGGTGGTATGCGTGAGCAGTACTTC.

The V gene is TRBV5-8, the J gene TRBJ2-5; no clear D. The V and J ends lost 5 bases and 5 bases respectively, with 16 bases between them. The CDR3 is made up of 14 amino acids. CDR1 and CDR2 (germline): SGHTS, YDEGEE. DNA for the CDR3: TGTGCCAGCAGGCATTCGGCCCCGCGGGAGACCCAGTACTTC. The encoded protein is CASRHSAPRETQYF.

The chain carries TRBV19 and TRBJ2-7; maybe TRBD2 (5 bases). Trimming cost V 6 bases and J 2 bases, with 14 bases left between them. Germline CDR1 reads LNHDA; CDR2 reads SQIVND (reference sequence). The CDR3 is 14 residues long. The CDR3 region is CASSLAGPAYEQYF. In DNA, the CDR3 is TGTGCCAGTAGCCTAGCAGGACCCGCCTACGAGCAGTACTTC. The full variable domain, rest sourced from reference TRBV19 and TRBJ2-7, is DGGITQSPKYLFRKEGQNVTLSCEQNLNHDAMYWYRQDPGQGLRLIYYSQIVNDFQKGDIAEGYSVSREKKESFPLTVTSAQKNPTAFYLCASSLAGPAYEQYFGPGTRLTVT.

This clonotype was recorded many times. The CDR3 is CASSPTSRSGNTIYF. The CDR3 DNA follows: TGTGCCAGCAGCCCAACCTCCCGCTCTGGAAACACCATATATTTT. The V gene is TRBV7-2, the J gene TRBJ1-3; D call uncertain. The CDR3 spans 15 residues. Trimming removed 5 bases from V and 0 bases from J, with 11 bases in between. Germline CDR1 and CDR2: SGHTA and FQGNSA.

This clonotype was observed at least ten times. V is TRBV7-8 and J is TRBJ2-1; D is unresolved. CDR1 is SGHVS and CDR2 is FQNEAQ in the germline V gene. This CDR3 spans 15 amino acids. Trimming pared 5 bases from V and 8 bases from J, leaving 19 bases between. CDR3 sequence: CASSAKDKFPHEQFF. DNA for the CDR3: TGTGCCAGCAGCGCCAAGGATAAGTTTCCCCATGAGCAGTTCTTC.